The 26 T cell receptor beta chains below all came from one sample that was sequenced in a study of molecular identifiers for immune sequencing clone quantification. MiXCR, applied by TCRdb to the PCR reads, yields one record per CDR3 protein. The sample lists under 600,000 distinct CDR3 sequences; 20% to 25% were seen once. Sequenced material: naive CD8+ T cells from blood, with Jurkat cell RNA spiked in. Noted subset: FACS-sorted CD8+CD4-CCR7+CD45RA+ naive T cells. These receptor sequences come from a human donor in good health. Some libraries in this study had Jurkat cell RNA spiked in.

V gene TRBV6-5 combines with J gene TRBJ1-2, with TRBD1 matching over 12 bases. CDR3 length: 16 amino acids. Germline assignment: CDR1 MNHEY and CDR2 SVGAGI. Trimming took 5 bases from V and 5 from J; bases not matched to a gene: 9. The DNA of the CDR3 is TGTGCCAGCAGTCCCGGGACAGGGGGCGCATGGTATGGCTACACCTTC. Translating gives CASSPGTGGAWYGYTF.

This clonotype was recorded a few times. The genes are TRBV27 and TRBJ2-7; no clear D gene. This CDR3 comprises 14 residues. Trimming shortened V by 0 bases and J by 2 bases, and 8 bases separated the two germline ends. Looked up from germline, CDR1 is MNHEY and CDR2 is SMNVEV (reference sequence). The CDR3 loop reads CASSLSPGAYEQYF. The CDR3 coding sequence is TGTGCCAGCAGTTTATCTCCAGGTGCCTACGAGCAGTACTTC.

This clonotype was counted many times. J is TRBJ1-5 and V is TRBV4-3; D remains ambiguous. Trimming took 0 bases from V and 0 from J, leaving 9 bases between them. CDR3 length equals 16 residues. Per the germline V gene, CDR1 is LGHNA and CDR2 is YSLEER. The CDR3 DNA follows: TGCGCCAGCAGCCAAGACAGGATTTATAGCAATCAGCCCCAGCATTTT. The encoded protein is CASSQDRIYSNQPQHF.

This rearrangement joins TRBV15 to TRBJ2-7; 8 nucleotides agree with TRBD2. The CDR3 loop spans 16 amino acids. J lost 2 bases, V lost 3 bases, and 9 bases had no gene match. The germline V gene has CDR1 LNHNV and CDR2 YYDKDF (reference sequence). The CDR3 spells CATSRDRGGRPYEQYF. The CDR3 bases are TGTGCCACCAGCAGGGACCGGGGGGGCCGGCCCTACGAGCAGTACTTC.

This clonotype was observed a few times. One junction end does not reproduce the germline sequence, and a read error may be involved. The CDR3 sequence: CSARHHGDYEQHF. CDR3 sequence (DNA): TGCAGTGCTAGGCACCACGGGGATTACGAGCAGCACTTC. The J gene is TRBJ2-7, the V gene TRBV20-1, with D maybe TRBD2 (5 bases). Germline V gene sequence: CDR1 DFQATT, CDR2 SNEGSKA (reference sequence). The CDR3 totals 13 residues.

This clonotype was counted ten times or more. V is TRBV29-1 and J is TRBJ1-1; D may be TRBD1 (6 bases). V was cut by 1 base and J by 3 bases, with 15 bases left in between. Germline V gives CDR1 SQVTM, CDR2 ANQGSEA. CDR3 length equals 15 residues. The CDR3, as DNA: TGCAGCGTTGAAGGGTCAGGGGATTTTGACACTGAAGCTTTCTTT. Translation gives CSVEGSGDFDTEAFF.

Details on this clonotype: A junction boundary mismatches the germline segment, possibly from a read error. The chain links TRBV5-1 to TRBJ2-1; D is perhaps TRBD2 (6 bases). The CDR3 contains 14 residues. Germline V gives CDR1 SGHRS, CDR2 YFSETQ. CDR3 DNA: TGCGCCAGCAGCTTGGAGGCAGGAGGGTTTGAGCAGTCCTTC. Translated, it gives CASSLEAGGFEQSF.

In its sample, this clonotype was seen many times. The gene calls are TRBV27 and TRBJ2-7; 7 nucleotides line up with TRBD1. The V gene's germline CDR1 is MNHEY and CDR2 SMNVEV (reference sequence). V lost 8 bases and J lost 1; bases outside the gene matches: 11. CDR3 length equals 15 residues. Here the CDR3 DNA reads TGTGCCAGCGGAACTCACAGGGGTCCTTCCTACGAGCAGTACTTC. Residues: CASGTHRGPSYEQYF.

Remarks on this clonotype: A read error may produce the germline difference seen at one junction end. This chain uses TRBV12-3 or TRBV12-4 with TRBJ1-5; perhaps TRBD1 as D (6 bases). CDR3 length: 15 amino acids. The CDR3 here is CASSLTGYSNQPRHF. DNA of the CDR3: TGTGCCAGCAGCCTCACAGGGTATAGCAATCAGCCCCGGCATTTT.

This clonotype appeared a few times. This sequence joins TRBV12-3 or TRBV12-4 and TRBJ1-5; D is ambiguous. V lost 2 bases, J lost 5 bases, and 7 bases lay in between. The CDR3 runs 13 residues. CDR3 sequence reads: CASSLNSYQPQHF. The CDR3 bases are TGTGCCAGCAGTTTAAACAGCTATCAGCCCCAGCATTTT.

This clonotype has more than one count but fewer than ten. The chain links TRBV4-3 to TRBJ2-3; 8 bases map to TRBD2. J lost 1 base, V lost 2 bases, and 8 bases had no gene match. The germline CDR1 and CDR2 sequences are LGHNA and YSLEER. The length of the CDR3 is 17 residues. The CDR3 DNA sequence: TGCGCCAGCAGCCAATCTACCTCTAGCGGGCGCACAGATACGCAGTATTTT. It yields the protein CASSQSTSSGRTDTQYF.

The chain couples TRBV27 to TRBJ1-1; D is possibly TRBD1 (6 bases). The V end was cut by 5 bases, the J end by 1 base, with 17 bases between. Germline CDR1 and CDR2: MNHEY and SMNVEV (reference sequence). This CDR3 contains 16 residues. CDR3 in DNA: TGTGCCAGCAGTCGGGGGTACGGACAGAAGAACACTGAAGCTTTCTTT. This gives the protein CASSRGYGQKNTEAFF.

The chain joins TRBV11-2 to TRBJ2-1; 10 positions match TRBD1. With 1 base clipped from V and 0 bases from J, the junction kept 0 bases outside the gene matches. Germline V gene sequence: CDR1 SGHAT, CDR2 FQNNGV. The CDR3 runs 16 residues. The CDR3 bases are TGTGCCAGCAGCTTAGGGGACAGGGGCTCCTACAATGAGCAGTTCTTC. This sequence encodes CASSLGDRGSYNEQFF.

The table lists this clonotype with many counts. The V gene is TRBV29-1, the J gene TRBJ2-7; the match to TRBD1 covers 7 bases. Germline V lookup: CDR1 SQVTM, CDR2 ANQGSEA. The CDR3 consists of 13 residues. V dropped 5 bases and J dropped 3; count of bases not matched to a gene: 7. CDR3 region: CSVLGQDLYEQYF. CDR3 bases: TGCAGCGTTTTAGGACAGGACCTCTACGAGCAGTACTTC.

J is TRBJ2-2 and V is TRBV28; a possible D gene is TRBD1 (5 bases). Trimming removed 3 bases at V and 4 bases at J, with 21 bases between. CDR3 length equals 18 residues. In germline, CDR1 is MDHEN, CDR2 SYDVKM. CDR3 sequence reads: CASSFAQDVPTGTGELFF. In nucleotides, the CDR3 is TGTGCCAGCAGTTTCGCACAGGACGTGCCCACGGGCACCGGGGAGCTGTTTTTT.

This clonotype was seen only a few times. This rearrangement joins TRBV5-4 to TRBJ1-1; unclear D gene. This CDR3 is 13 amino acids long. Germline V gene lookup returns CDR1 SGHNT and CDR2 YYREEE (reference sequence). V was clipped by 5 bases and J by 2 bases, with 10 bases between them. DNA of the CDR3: TGTGCCAGCAGAAATGGTGTAAACACTGAAGCTTTCTTT. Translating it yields CASRNGVNTEAFF.

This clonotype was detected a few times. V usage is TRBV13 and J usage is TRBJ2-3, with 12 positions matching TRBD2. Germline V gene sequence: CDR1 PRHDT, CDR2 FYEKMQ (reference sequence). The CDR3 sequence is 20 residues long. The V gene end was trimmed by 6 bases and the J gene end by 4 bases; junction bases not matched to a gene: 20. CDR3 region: CASRLTPGQRLAGVSDTQYF. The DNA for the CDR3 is TGTGCCAGCAGACTCACTCCGGGACAGCGACTAGCGGGAGTTTCAGATACGCAGTATTTT.

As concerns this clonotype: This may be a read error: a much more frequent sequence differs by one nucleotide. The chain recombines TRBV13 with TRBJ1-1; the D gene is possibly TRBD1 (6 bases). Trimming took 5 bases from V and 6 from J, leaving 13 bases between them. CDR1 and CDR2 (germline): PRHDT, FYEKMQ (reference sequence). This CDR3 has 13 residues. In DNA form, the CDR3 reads TGTGCCAGCAGCGGCAGGGGTAGAGCTGAAGCTTTCTTT. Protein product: CASSGRGRAEAFF.

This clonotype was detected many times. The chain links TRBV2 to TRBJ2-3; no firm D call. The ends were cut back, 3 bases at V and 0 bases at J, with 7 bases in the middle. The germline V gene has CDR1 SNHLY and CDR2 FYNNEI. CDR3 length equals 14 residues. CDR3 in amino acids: CASSDPGSTDTQYF. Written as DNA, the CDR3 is TGTGCCAGCAGTGACCCTGGAAGCACAGATACGCAGTATTTT.

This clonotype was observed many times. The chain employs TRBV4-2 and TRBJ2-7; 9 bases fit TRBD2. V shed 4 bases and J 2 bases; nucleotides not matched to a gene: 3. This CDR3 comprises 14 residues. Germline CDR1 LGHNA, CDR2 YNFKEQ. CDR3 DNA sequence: TGTGCCAGCAGCCCGACTAGCGGTCCCTACGAGCAGTACTTC. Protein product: CASSPTSGPYEQYF.

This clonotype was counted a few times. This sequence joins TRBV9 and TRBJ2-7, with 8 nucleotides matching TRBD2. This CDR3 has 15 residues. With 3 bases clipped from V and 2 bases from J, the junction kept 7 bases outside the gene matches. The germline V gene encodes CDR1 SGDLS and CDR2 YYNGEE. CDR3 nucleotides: TGTGCCAGCAGCGCCGGGGGGGATAACCCCTACGAGCAGTACTTC. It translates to CASSAGGDNPYEQYF. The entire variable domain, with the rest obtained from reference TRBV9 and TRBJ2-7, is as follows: DSGVTQTPKHLITATGQRVTLRCSPRSGDLSVYWYQQSLDQGLQFLIQYYNGEERAKGNILERFSAQQFPDLHSELNLSSLELGDSALYFCASSAGGDNPYEQYFGPGTRLTVT.

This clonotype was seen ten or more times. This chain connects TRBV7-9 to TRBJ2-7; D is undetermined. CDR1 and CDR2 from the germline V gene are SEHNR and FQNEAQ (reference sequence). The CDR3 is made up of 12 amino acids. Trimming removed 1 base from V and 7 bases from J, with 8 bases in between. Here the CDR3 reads CASSLVGPEQYF. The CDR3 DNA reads TGTGCCAGCAGCTTAGTCGGGCCTGAGCAGTACTTC.

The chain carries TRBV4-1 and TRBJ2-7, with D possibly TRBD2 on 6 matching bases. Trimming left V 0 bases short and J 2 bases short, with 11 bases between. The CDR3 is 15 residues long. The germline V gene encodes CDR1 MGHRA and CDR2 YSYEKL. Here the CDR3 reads CASSQDHPGAYEQYF. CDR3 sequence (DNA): TGCGCCAGCAGCCAAGACCATCCGGGAGCCTACGAGCAGTACTTC.

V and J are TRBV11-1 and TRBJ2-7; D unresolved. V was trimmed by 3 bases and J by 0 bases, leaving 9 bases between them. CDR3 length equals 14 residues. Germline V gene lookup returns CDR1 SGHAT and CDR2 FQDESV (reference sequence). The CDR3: CASSFSISSYEQYF. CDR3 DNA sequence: TGTGCCAGCAGCTTTAGTATTAGCTCCTACGAGCAGTACTTC.

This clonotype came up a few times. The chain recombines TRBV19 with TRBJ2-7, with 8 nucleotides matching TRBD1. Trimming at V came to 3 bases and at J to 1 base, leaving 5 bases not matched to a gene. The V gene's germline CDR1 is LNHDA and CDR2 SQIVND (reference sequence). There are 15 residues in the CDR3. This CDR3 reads CASSIGQGTSYEQYF. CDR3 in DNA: TGTGCCAGTAGTATCGGACAGGGTACTTCCTACGAGCAGTACTTC.

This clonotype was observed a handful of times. The CDR3 sequence is CATKTGSSYEQYF. CDR3 coding DNA: TGTGCCACCAAGACAGGGAGCTCCTACGAGCAGTACTTC. J is TRBJ2-7 and V is TRBV6-1; TRBD1 aligns across 7 bases. The CDR3 consists of 13 residues. V gave up 10 bases and J gave up 0 bases; unmatched junction bases: 6. The germline V gene has CDR1 MNHNS and CDR2 SASEGT.